In its sample, the clone carrying this T cell receptor beta chain was seen many times. cDNA synthesis used a TRAV/TRBV-specific primer set for both chains. PCR amplification of the TCRs was performed with Phusion for approximately 20 PCR cycles, and it relied on a constant-region primer together with a V-primer adapter. Isolated mRNA was amplified by in vitro transcription. Each CDR3 protein is one row after TCRdb ran MiXCR on the reads. The repertoire includes more than 50,000 distinct CDR3 sequences, approximately 25% of them detected once, and under 7% sits in the top ten. Noted time point: before trial treatment. The source of the sample is a study of low-dose radiotherapy and immunotherapy resistance in tumors. Across the whole study: Cohort 2 received 1 Gy per fraction every two weeks, totaling 13 Gy over 26 weeks.

The V end lost 2 bases, the J end lost 6 bases, and 10 bases lay between the germline ends. The CDR3 runs 13 residues. CDR1 and CDR2 from the germline V gene are SEHNR and FQNEAQ (reference sequence). This sequence joins TRBV7-9 and TRBJ1-1, with D unclear. This clonotype was obtained from a male donor with rectosigmoid adenocarcinoma. The specimen comprised PBMCs, sampled before treatment. The CDR3 region has the DNA TGTGCCAGCAGCTTATTCAGACCCCCTGAAGCTTTCTTT. Amino acids: CASSLFRPPEAFF.